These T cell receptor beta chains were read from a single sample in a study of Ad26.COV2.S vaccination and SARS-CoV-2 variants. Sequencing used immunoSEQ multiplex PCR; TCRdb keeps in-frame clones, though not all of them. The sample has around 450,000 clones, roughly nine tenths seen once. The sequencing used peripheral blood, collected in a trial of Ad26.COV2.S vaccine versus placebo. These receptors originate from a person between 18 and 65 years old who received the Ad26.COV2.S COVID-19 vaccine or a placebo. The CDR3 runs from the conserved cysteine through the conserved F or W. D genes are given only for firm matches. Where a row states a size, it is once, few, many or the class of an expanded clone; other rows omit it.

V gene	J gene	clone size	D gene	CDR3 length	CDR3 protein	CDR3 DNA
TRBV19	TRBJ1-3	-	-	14	CASTRTDSGNTIYF	TGTGCCAGTACCCGGACAGACTCTGGAAACACCATATATTTT
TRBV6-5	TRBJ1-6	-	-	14	CASSYTGSNSPLHF	TGTGCCAGCAGTTACACAGGGTCTAATTCACCCCTCCACTTT
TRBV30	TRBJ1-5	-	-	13	CAWSYQQAQPQHF	TGTGCCTGGAGTTACCAACAAGCTCAGCCCCAGCATTTT
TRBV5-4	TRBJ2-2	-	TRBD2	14	CASSVAGGARELFF	TGTGCCAGCAGCGTAGCGGGAGGGGCCCGGGAGCTGTTTTTT
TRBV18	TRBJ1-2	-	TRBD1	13	CASSRDSVYGYTF	TGTGCCAGCTCACGGGACAGCGTCTATGGCTACACCTTC
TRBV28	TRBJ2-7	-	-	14	CASRPVGRAYEQYF	TGTGCCAGCAGGCCGGTGGGGAGAGCCTACGAGCAGTACTTC
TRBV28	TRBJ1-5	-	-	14	CASSETGLDQPQHF	TGTGCCAGCAGTGAAACAGGGCTCGATCAGCCCCAGCATTTT
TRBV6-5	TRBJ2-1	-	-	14	CASKTDSSYNEQFF	TGTGCCAGCAAGACAGATAGCTCCTACAATGAGCAGTTCTTC
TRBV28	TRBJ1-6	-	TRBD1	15	CASRGTGTGFSPLHF	TGTGCCAGCAGAGGTACCGGGACAGGGTTTTCACCCCTCCACTTT
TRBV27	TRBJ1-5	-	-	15	CASSSFLGSNQPQHF	TGTGCCAGCAGTTCTTTTCTAGGGAGCAATCAGCCCCAGCATTTT
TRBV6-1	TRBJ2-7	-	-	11	CASSETYEQYF	TGTGCCAGCAGTGAAACCTACGAGCAGTACTTC
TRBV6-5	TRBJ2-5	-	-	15	CASSYLRAGGETQYF	TGTGCCAGCAGTTACTTAAGGGCTGGAGGGGAGACCCAGTACTTC
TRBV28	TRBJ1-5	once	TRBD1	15	CASSFGGGGDQPQHF	TGTGCCAGCAGTTTTGGAGGGGGCGGCGATCAGCCCCAGCATTTT
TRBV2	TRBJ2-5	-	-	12	CASSGRKETQYF	TGTGCCAGCAGTGGCAGAAAAGAGACCCAGTACTTC
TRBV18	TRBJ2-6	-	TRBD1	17	CASSPGQVVSGANVLTF	TGTGCCAGCTCACCAGGACAGGTTGTCTCTGGGGCCAACGTCCTGACTTTC
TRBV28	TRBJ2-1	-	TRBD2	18	CASSLYHVPAGGLNEQFF	TGTGCCAGCAGTTTATACCACGTTCCGGCGGGAGGGTTAAATGAGCAGTTCTTC
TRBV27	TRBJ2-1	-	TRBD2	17	CASSKTPFSGGLNEQFF	TGTGCCAGCAGTAAAACCCCCTTTAGCGGGGGGCTCAATGAGCAGTTCTTC
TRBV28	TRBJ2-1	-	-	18	CASSLSNDSSDAPIWSFF	TGTGCCAGCAGTTTATCCAACGACAGCTCTGACGCTCCAATCTGGTCGTTCTTC
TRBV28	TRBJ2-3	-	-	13	CASSSGSTDTQYF	TGTGCCAGCAGTTCTGGTAGCACAGATACGCAGTATTTT
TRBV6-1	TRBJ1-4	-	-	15	CASSEARAWGEKLFF	TGTGCCAGCAGTGAAGCGAGGGCATGGGGTGAAAAACTGTTTTTT
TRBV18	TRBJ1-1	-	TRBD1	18	CASSLTPTGVPMNTEAFF	TGTGCCAGCTCACTAACCCCGACAGGGGTTCCCATGAACACTGAAGCTTTCTTT
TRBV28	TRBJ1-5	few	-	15	CASSFIRGSNQPQHF	TGTGCCAGCAGTTTTATCAGGGGCAGCAATCAGCCCCAGCATTTT
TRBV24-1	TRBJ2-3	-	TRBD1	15	CATSEPGQYTDTQYF	TGTGCCACCAGTGAGCCGGGACAGTACACAGATACGCAGTATTTT
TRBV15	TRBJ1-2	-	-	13	CATSITGIYGYTF	TGTGCCACCAGCATCACAGGGATCTATGGCTACACCTTC
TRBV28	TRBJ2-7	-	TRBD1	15	CASSFRDSITYEQYF	TGTGCCAGCAGTTTTAGGGACAGCATCACCTACGAGCAGTACTTC
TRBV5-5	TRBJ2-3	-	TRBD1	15	CASSQTGAFTDTQYF	TGTGCCAGCAGCCAGACAGGGGCCTTCACAGATACGCAGTATTTT
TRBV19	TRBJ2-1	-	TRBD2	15	CASSPSGSSYNEQFF	TGTGCCAGTAGTCCTAGCGGGAGCTCCTACAATGAGCAGTTCTTC
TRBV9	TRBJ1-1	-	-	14	CASSEQGSNTEAFF	TGTGCCAGCAGCGAACAGGGCTCTAACACTGAAGCTTTCTTT
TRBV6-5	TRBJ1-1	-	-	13	CASSYGSGTEAFF	TGTGCCAGCAGTTACGGGAGTGGGACTGAAGCTTTCTTT
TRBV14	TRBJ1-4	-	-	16	CASSRYGRHPNEKLFF	TGTGCCAGCAGCCGCTACGGCCGGCACCCTAATGAAAAACTGTTTTTT
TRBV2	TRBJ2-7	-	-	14	CASSSGPIVPEQYF	TGTGCCAGCAGTTCCGGACCTATTGTCCCCGAGCAGTACTTC
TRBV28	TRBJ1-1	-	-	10	CASRGTEAFF	TGTGCCAGCCGGGGGACTGAAGCTTTCTTT
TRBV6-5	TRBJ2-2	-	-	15	CASSYSSTNTGELFF	TGTGCCAGCAGTTACTCGAGTACGAACACCGGGGAGCTGTTTTTT
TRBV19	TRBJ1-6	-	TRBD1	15	CASSPGQGVRSPLHF	TGTGCCAGTAGCCCAGGACAGGGGGTGCGATCACCCCTCCACTTT
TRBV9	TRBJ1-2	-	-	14	CASSVTWGQHGYTF	TGTGCCAGCAGCGTTACGTGGGGGCAACATGGCTACACCTTC
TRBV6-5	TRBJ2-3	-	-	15	CASSYGRPSTDTQYF	TGTGCCAGCAGTTACGGGCGCCCTAGCACAGATACGCAGTATTTT
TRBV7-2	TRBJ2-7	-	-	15	CASSLQGFLPYEQYF	TGTGCCAGCAGCTTACAGGGGTTCCTCCCCTACGAGCAGTACTTC
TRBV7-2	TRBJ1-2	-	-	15	CASSLVWSANYGYTF	TGTGCCAGCAGCTTAGTCTGGTCCGCTAACTATGGCTACACCTTC
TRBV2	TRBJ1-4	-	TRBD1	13	CASAKGQPEKLFF	TGTGCCAGCGCAAAGGGACAGCCCGAAAAACTGTTTTTT
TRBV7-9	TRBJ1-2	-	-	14	CASSPDRFVLGYTF	TGTGCCAGCAGCCCTGATCGGTTTGTCCTGGGCTACACCTTC
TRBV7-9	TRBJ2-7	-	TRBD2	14	CASKGGELPYEQYF	TGTGCCTCAAAGGGAGGGGAATTGCCCTACGAGCAGTACTTC
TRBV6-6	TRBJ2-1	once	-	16	CASSPTSGTFFNEQFF	TGTGCCAGCAGCCCCACCTCCGGGACGTTCTTCAATGAGCAGTTCTTC
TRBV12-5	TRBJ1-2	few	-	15	CASGLVPRASYGYTF	TGTGCTAGTGGTTTGGTACCCAGGGCCTCCTATGGCTACACCTTC
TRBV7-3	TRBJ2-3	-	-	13	CASSLMMADTQYF	TGTGCCAGCAGCTTAATGATGGCAGATACGCAGTATTTT
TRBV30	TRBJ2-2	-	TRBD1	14	CAWDWTGGGGELFF	TGTGCCTGGGACTGGACAGGGGGTGGCGGGGAGCTGTTTTTT
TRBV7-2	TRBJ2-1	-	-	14	CASSLARWDDEQFF	TGTGCCAGCAGCTTAGCGCGCTGGGACGATGAGCAGTTCTTC
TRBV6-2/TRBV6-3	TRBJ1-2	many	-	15	CASSYFSQPNYGYTF	TGTGCCAGCAGTTACTTCTCGCAGCCTAACTATGGCTACACCTTC
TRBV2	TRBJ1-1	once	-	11	CASMVNTEAFF	TGTGCCAGCATGGTGAACACTGAAGCTTTCTTT
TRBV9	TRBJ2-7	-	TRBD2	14	CASSVGLAAYEQYF	TGTGCCAGCAGCGTCGGACTAGCAGCCTACGAGCAGTACTTC
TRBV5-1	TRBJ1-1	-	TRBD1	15	CASSAGQGAPIEAFF	TGCGCCAGCAGCGCGGGACAGGGGGCACCTATTGAAGCTTTCTTT
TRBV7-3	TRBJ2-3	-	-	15	CASSLGSWGTDTQYF	TGTGCCAGCAGCTTAGGCTCCTGGGGCACAGATACGCAGTATTTT
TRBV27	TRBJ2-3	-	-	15	CASSLGRPRTDTQYF	TGTGCCAGCAGTTTGGGGCGGCCCCGCACAGATACGCAGTATTTT
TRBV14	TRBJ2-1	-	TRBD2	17	CASSQVAGVGSYNEQFF	TGTGCCAGCAGCCAGGTAGCGGGAGTCGGGTCCTACAATGAGCAGTTCTTC
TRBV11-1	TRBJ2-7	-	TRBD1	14	CASSTGTGFHEQYF	TGTGCCAGCAGCACTGGGACAGGGTTCCACGAGCAGTACTTC